This T cell receptor (beta chain) was obtained from a study of blood T cell repertoires in COVID-19. Turning to the study itself: COVID-19 samples, acute and convalescent, were from the United States, Italy and Spain. In each case, the material was cDNA or gDNA derived from T cells, B-cell-depleted T cells, or PBMCs.

Produced via immunoSEQ multiplex PCR; TCRdb's table is partial and in-frame only. The sample has about 370,000 clones; roughly nine tenths are singletons. Worth noting for this clone: One end of the junction does not line up with germline, which may come from a read error.

Recovered participants had two consecutive negative NP/OP PCR tests, healthcare professional clearance, or symptom resolution. Germline V gene data show CDR1 as SGHRS and CDR2 as YFSETQ. This CDR3 is built from 13 residues. Sequences were obtained from PBMCs or T cells enriched from blood (not recorded which). The sequence was collected from a man younger than 35 who had recovered from COVID-19. V usage is TRBV5-1 and J usage is TRBJ2-5; 7 bases line up with TRBD2. Here the CDR3 reads CASNLGGEETQYF. The DNA for the CDR3 is TGCGCCAGCAACTTGGGGGGGGAAGAGACCCAGTACTTC.